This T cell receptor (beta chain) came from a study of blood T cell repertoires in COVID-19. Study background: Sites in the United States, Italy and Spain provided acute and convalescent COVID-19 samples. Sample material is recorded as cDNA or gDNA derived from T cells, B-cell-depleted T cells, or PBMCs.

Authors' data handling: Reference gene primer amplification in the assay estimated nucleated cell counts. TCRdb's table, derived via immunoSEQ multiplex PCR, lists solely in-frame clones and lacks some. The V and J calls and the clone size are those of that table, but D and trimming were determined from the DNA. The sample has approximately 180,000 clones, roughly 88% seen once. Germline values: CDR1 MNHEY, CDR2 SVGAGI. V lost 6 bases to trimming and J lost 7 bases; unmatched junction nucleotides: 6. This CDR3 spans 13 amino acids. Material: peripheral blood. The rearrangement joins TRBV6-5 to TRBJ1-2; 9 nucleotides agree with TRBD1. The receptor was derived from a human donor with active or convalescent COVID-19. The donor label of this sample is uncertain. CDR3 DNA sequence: TGTGCCAGCAGCCGGGGACAGGGCCTTGGCTACACCTTC. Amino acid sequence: CASSRGQGLGYTF.